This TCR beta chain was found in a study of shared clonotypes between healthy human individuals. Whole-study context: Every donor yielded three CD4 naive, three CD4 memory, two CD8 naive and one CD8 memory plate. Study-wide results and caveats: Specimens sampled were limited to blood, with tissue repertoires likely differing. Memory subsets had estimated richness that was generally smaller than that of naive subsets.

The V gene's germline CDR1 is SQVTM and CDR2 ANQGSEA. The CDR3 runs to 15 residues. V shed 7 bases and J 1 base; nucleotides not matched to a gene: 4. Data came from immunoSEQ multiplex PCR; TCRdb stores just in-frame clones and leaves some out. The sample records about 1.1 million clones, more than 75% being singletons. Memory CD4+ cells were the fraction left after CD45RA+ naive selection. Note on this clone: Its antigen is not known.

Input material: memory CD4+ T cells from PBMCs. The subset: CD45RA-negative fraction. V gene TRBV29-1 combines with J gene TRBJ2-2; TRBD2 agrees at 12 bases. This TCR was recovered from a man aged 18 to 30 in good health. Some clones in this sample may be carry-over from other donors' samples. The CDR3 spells CSASGLAGNTGELFF. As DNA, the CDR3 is TGCAGCGCCTCGGGACTAGCGGGGAACACCGGGGAGCTGTTTTTT.